This entry concerns a single T cell receptor beta chain. This sample stems from a study of blood T cell repertoires in COVID-19. For the study at large: Samples taken during acute and convalescent COVID-19 were collected in the United States, Italy and Spain. T cells, B-cell-depleted T cells, or PBMCs supplied cDNA or gDNA.

Germline V gene lookup returns CDR1 LGHNT and CDR2 FRNRAP. V shed 6 bases and J shed 9 bases, with 15 bases lying between them. This CDR3 is 12 amino acids long. Per the original data handling: How many nucleated cells were present was estimated from reference gene primer amplification. Only in-frame clones appear in the TCRdb table, and some are missing; sequencing was by immunoSEQ multiplex PCR. D and trimming come from the DNA, and the V and J calls and clone size come from that table. The sample includes around 310,000 clones, approximately 90% seen only once; the top ten take 3.5% to 4%. The V call is TRBV12-5, the J call TRBJ2-7; possibly TRBD1 for D (6 bases). The clonotype originates from a woman aged 45-59 years with active or convalescent COVID-19. The sample was peripheral blood. The CDR3 spells CASGLLRGRQYF. Here the CDR3 DNA reads TGTGCTAGTGGCCTACTGAGGGGGAGGCAGTACTTC.